The 2 T cell receptor beta chains presented below share a single source sample, sequenced in a study of T cells in women clearing cervical HPV infection. Here immunoSEQ multiplex PCR was the method, and the copy in TCRdb shows in-frame clones only, minus some. The listing records about 18,000 clones. Sample: blood buffy coat. The receptor source for this set is a woman aged 18-70 years with a cervical HPV16 infection that either progressed to CIN3+ or cleared (not recorded which).

Comment on this clone: Sequencing ends 3 residues short of the CDR3 end; the germline J gene provides the rest. This chain joins TRBV2 and TRBJ2-3; TRBD1 matches at 9 bases. CDR3 length: 14 amino acids. The germline V gene has CDR1 SNHLY and CDR2 FYNNEI. The sequenced part of the CDR3 DNA is TGTGCCAGCAGCCCGAAGACAGGGGGATCCGCG. As protein: CASSPKTGGSA. The full CDR3 is CASSPKTGGSAQYF.

Of note for this clone: The read halts 3 residues ahead of the CDR3 end, with the missing end drawn from the germline J gene. The chain joins TRBV30 to TRBJ1-3, with D possibly being TRBD1 (6 bases). CDR3 length equals 15 residues. Germline CDR1 GTSNPN, CDR2 SVGIG (reference sequence). Trimming removed 3 bases at V and 1 base at J, with 13 bases between. The DNA read from the CDR3 is TGTGCCTGGAGCCCGGACAGTCCATCTGGAAACACC. This encodes CAWSPDSPSGNT. The CDR3, in full, reads CAWSPDSPSGNTIYF.